These T cell receptor beta chains were read from a single sample in a study of cytomegalovirus exposure and HLA in healthy donors. Profiled with immunoSEQ multiplex PCR; TCRdb holds only in-frame clones, not every one. This sample has over 55,000 clones, with about four fifths found just once. Sequenced sample: PBMCs. The receptors were gathered from a man aged 35 to 55 in good health and CMV-seronegative. Both conserved end residues are part of each CDR3. A D gene is named only where the DNA matches it firmly. Clone size, where shown, is once, few, many, or a class for clones that have expanded.

d_call	clone_size	v_call	j_call	cdr3_nt	cdr3_aa
TRBD1	-	TRBV19	TRBJ1-4	TGTGCCAGTAGTATAGGGGACAGGTTCAATGAAAAACTGTTTTTT	CASSIGDRFNEKLFF
-	few	TRBV5-1	TRBJ1-1	TGCGCCAGCAGCTTGGTCGCGGTGAACACTGAAGCTTTCTTT	CASSLVAVNTEAFF
TRBD1	-	TRBV4-3	TRBJ1-5	TGCGCCAGCAGCCAAGAGTGGGACAGTTTTGATCAGCCCCAGCATTTT	CASSQEWDSFDQPQHF
TRBD1	-	TRBV4-3	TRBJ1-4	TGCGCCAGCAGCCAAGATAGGCAGGGGGGTGAAAAACTGTTTTTT	CASSQDRQGGEKLFF
-	-	TRBV4-2	TRBJ1-6	TGTGCCAGCAGCCCATATGGGGGGGTGGAAAATTCACCCCTCCACTTT	CASSPYGGVENSPLHF
-	-	TRBV6-5	TRBJ1-6	TGTGCCAGCAGTCGGGACATCCACAATTCACCCCTCCACTTT	CASSRDIHNSPLHF
-	-	TRBV23-1	TRBJ2-5	TGCGCCAGCAGTCTCAGAAAGACCCAGTACTTC	CASSLRKTQYF
TRBD1	-	TRBV11-2	TRBJ1-2	TGTGCCAGCAGCACACCCCGGGACAGGAAGAGAGGCTACACCTTC	CASSTPRDRKRGYTF
TRBD2	-	TRBV7-9	TRBJ2-1	TGTGCCAGCAGCTTATTGAGTCGGGGGGGACCCTACAATGAGCAGTTCTTC	CASSLLSRGGPYNEQFF
-	-	TRBV23-1	TRBJ1-5	TGCGCCAGCAGCCGAGGCCCTTATAGCAATCAGCCCCAGCATTTT	CASSRGPYSNQPQHF
-	-	TRBV6-1	TRBJ2-5	TGTGCCAGCACTGAACTAGCCGCGGGAGAGACCCAGTACTTC	CASTELAAGETQYF
-	-	TRBV5-6	TRBJ2-1	TGTGCCAGCAGCTTCACAGGGCATGAGCAGTTCTTC	CASSFTGHEQFF
-	-	TRBV9	TRBJ1-6	TGTGCCAGCAGCGCTAGCGGAGGGGTTAATTCACCCCTCCACTTT	CASSASGGVNSPLHF
-	-	TRBV9	TRBJ2-1	TGTGCCAGCAGCGTAGGATTGGATAGCGAAAATGAGCAGTTCTTC	CASSVGLDSENEQFF
-	once	TRBV29-1	TRBJ1-1	TGCAGCGGAGGAAACATGAACACTGAAGCTTTCTTT	CSGGNMNTEAFF
-	-	TRBV7-8	TRBJ1-2	TGTGCCAGCAGCTTAGTGAGGGGGGGTGGCTACACCTTC	CASSLVRGGGYTF
TRBD2	-	TRBV14	TRBJ2-1	TGTGCCAGCAGCCGACTAGCGGGGGGGCTAAGGGAGCAGTTCTTC	CASSRLAGGLREQFF
TRBD2	-	TRBV5-6	TRBJ2-5	TGTGCCAGCAGCTTAGGGACTAGGGAAGAGACCCAGTACTTC	CASSLGTREETQYF
TRBD1	once	TRBV2	TRBJ1-2	TGTGCCAGCAGTGAATATCAGGGGGCCAACTATGGCTACACCTTC	CASSEYQGANYGYTF
-	-	TRBV12-5	TRBJ2-1	TGTGCTAGTGCCCTGTACAATGAGCAGTTCTTC	CASALYNEQFF
-	-	TRBV28	TRBJ1-5	TGTGCCAGCAGTTCACAGGCCTACAATCAGCCCCAGCATTTT	CASSSQAYNQPQHF
-	-	TRBV7-2	TRBJ2-7	TGTGCCAGCAGCCCCCAACAGGGTGTCATCTACGAGCAGTACTTC	CASSPQQGVIYEQYF
-	few	TRBV4-3	TRBJ1-1	TGCGCCAGCAGCCAAGATCGGGTGCCGAACACTGAAGCTTTCTTT	CASSQDRVPNTEAFF
TRBD1	-	TRBV10-1	TRBJ1-2	TGCGCCAGCCAGACAGGGGGTCTGGCAGATGGCTACACCTTC	CASQTGGLADGYTF
-	-	TRBV2	TRBJ1-2	TGTGCCAGCAGTGATCCGTCTAACTATGGCTACACCTTC	CASSDPSNYGYTF
TRBD2	-	TRBV15	TRBJ2-5	TGTGCCACCAGCATTAGCGGGGGGTACCAAGAGACCCAGTACTTC	CATSISGGYQETQYF
TRBD2	-	TRBV13	TRBJ2-1	TGTGCCAGCAGCTTACGAGGACTAGCGGGGGGGCCAATGTACAATGAGCAGTTCTTC	CASSLRGLAGGPMYNEQFF
TRBD1	-	TRBV5-6	TRBJ1-1	TGTGCCAGCAGCCCGAGGACAGGGGACAACAGTGCTACTGAAGCTTTCTTT	CASSPRTGDNSATEAFF
TRBD1	-	TRBV5-1	TRBJ1-6	TGCGCCAGCAGCGCAGAGACAGGGATGAGAAATTCACCCCTCCACTTT	CASSAETGMRNSPLHF
TRBD1	-	TRBV6-5	TRBJ2-5	TGTGCCAGCAGCCCGGGACAGGGGGTTGGGGAGACCCAGTACTTC	CASSPGQGVGETQYF
-	-	TRBV27	TRBJ2-2	TGTGCCAGCAGCAGGGACTTTGCGAACACCGGGGAGCTGTTTTTT	CASSRDFANTGELFF
TRBD1	-	TRBV5-5	TRBJ1-4	TGTGCCAGCAGCCGGACAGGGACGTTTGAAAAACTGTTTTTT	CASSRTGTFEKLFF
TRBD2	once	TRBV6-1	TRBJ2-5	TGTGCCAGCAGTGAATGGACTAGCGGGACAATATACCAAGAGACCCAGTACTTC	CASSEWTSGTIYQETQYF
TRBD1	-	TRBV6-4	TRBJ2-3	TGTGCCAGCAGCCGGGACAGGGGTAGCACAGATACGCAGTATTTT	CASSRDRGSTDTQYF
TRBD1	-	TRBV29-1	TRBJ2-1	TGCAGCGTTGAACGTCTCAGGACAGGGGGCTCGTTCTTC	CSVERLRTGGSFF
-	few	TRBV4-1	TRBJ1-3	TGCGCCAGCAGCCTCGTGGAGGACAGACAGTGGCGAAACACCATATATTTT	CASSLVEDRQWRNTIYF
-	-	TRBV11-3	TRBJ2-2	TGTGCCAGCAGCTCGAAGGACTGGGGAAACACCGGGGAGCTGTTTTTT	CASSSKDWGNTGELFF
TRBD1	-	TRBV9	TRBJ2-1	TGTGCCAGCAGCGAAAGGTCAGGGGGCTACAATGAGCAGTTCTTC	CASSERSGGYNEQFF
TRBD1	-	TRBV19	TRBJ1-3	TGTGCCAGTACCTCGCGACAGGGGGGAATCTCTGGAAACACCATATATTTT	CASTSRQGGISGNTIYF
-	-	TRBV7-2	TRBJ1-4	TGTGCCAGCAGCTTAGGTGGGGAGTGGGCCGAAAAACTGTTTTTT	CASSLGGEWAEKLFF
TRBD2	-	TRBV19	TRBJ2-1	TGTGCCAGTACCGGGGGGAACTCCTACAATGAGCAGTTCTTC	CASTGGNSYNEQFF
TRBD1	-	TRBV5-1	TRBJ2-1	TGCGCCAGCAGCCCAGACAGGGTCAATGAGCAGTTCTTC	CASSPDRVNEQFF
TRBD1	-	TRBV5-1	TRBJ1-2	TGCGCCAGCAGCTTGGGGGACAGTGACTATGGCTACACCTTC	CASSLGDSDYGYTF
TRBD2	-	TRBV2	TRBJ2-1	TGTGCCAGCAGTAATCTAGCGGGAGGTTACAATGAGCAGTTCTTC	CASSNLAGGYNEQFF
-	-	TRBV7-2	TRBJ1-1	TGTGCCAGCAGCTTAGAAGGGGAGGCAAGGACTGAAGCTTTCTTT	CASSLEGEARTEAFF
-	-	TRBV7-9	TRBJ1-1	TGTTCCAGCGGGCTGTCGGTCACTGAAGCTTTCTTT	CSSGLSVTEAFF
-	-	TRBV11-2	TRBJ1-2	TGTGCCAGCAGCTTGCGGACAGACCACTATGGCTACACCTTC	CASSLRTDHYGYTF
TRBD1	-	TRBV29-1	TRBJ1-6	TGCAGCGTTGGACAGGGCTTTAATTCACCCCTCCACTTT	CSVGQGFNSPLHF
-	-	TRBV6-6	TRBJ2-2	TGTGCCAGCAGTTACTCGGAAGGGGCTGGGGAGCTGTTTTTT	CASSYSEGAGELFF
-	-	TRBV6-5	TRBJ1-2	TGTGCCAGTCGTACACCCCGTCCCCTCTATGGCTACACCTTC	CASRTPRPLYGYTF
-	-	TRBV11-2	TRBJ1-1	TGTGCCAGCAGCTTAGGACAGCGAAGGAACACTGAAGCTTTCTTT	CASSLGQRRNTEAFF
-	-	TRBV11-3	TRBJ2-7	TGTGCCAGCAGCTCTGGGCCGATTTACGAGCAGTACTTC	CASSSGPIYEQYF
-	-	TRBV7-8	TRBJ1-5	TGTGCCAGCAGCCAACTACAGGGATTGGGAAGCAATCAGCCCCAGCATTTT	CASSQLQGLGSNQPQHF
-	-	TRBV28	TRBJ2-2	TGTGCCAGCAGTTTAGGCGGGGCATGGGTCGGGGAGCTGTTTTTT	CASSLGGAWVGELFF
TRBD1	-	TRBV6-5	TRBJ2-2	TGTGCCAGCCGTACAGGGGCCCTTAACACCGGGGAGCTGTTTTTT	CASRTGALNTGELFF
-	-	TRBV2	TRBJ2-2	TGTGCCAGCAGTCGGGACACCGGGGAGCTGTTTTTT	CASSRDTGELFF
-	-	TRBV5-1	TRBJ2-2	TGCGCCAGCAGTGAGACAGTGAACACCGGGGAGCTGTTTTTT	CASSETVNTGELFF
TRBD2	-	TRBV5-6	TRBJ2-3	TGTGCCAGCAGCCGAAGCCAGCGGGGACGCACAGATACGCAGTATTTT	CASSRSQRGRTDTQYF
-	few	TRBV6-5	TRBJ1-1	TGTGCCAGCACCCCTGACCAAGGAGGGACTGAAGCTTTCTTT	CASTPDQGGTEAFF